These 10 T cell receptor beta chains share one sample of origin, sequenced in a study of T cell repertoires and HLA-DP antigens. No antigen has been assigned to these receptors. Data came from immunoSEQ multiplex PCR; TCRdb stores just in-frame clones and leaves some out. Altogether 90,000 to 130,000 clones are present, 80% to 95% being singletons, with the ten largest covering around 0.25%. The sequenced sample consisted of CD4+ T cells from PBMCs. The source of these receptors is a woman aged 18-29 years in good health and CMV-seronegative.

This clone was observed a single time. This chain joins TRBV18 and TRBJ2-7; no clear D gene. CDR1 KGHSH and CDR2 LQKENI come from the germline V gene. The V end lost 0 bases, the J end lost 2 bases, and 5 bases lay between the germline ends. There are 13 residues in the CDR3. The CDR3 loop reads CASSPPIAYEQYF. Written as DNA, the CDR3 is TGTGCCAGCTCACCACCGATAGCCTACGAGCAGTACTTC.

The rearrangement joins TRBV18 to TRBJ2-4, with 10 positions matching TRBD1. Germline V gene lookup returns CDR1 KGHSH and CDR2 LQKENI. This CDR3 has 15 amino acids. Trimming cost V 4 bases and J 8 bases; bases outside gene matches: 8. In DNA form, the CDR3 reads TGTGCCAGCTCACTAACCGGGACAGGGGAGTACATTCAGTACTTC. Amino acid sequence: CASSLTGTGEYIQYF.

The CDR3, as DNA: TGCGCCAGCAGCTTTCGGACTGGGGATACGCAGTATTTT. Amino acids: CASSFRTGDTQYF. This chain joins TRBV5-1 and TRBJ2-3; a possible D gene is TRBD2 (5 bases). The CDR3 extends over 13 amino acids. Germline assignment: CDR1 SGHRS and CDR2 YFSETQ. V was shortened by 2 bases and J by 6 bases, with 10 bases between the two germline ends.

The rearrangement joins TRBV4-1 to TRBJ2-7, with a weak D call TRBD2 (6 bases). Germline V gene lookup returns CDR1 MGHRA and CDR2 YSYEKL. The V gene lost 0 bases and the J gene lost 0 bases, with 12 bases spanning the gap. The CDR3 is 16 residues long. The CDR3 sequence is CASSQEAGPFSYEQYF. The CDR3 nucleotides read TGCGCCAGCAGCCAAGAGGCGGGGCCCTTCTCCTACGAGCAGTACTTC.

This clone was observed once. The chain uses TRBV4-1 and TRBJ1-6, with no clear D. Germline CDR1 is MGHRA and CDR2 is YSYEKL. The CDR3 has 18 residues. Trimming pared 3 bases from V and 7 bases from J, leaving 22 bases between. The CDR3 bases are TGCGCCAGCAGCCAGGATCATCCGACATCGGGTGGGAATTCACCCCTCCACTTT. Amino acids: CASSQDHPTSGGNSPLHF.

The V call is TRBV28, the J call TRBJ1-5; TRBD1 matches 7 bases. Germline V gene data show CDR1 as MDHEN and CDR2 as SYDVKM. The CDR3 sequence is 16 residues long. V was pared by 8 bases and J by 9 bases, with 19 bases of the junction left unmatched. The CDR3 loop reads CASSRAGTAYKGPQHF. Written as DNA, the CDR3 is TGTGCCAGCTCCCGGGCAGGGACAGCCTACAAGGGGCCCCAGCATTTT.

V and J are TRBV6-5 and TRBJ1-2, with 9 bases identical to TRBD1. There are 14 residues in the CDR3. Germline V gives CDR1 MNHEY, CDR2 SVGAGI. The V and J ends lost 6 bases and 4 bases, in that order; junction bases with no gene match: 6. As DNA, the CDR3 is TGTGCCAGCAGCGACAGGGGGAGGGTCTATGGCTACACCTTC. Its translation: CASSDRGRVYGYTF.

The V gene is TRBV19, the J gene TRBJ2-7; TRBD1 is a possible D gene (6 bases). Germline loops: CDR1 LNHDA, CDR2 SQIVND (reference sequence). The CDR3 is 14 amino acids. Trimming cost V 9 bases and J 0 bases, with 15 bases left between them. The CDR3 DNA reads TGTGCCAGCCCTAAGACAGGCTTCTCCTACGAGCAGTACTTC. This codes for CASPKTGFSYEQYF.

Here the CDR3 reads CASSLGAGELFF. The DNA of the CDR3 is TGCGCCAGCAGCTTGGGCGCCGGGGAGCTGTTTTTT. This chain links TRBV5-1 with TRBJ2-2; D is unclear. The CDR3 sequence is 12 residues long. CDR1 is SGHRS, CDR2 YFSETQ, per germline. Trimming left V 0 bases short and J 6 bases short, with 3 bases between. The complete variable domain, with remaining parts taken from reference TRBV5-1 and TRBJ2-2, reads KAGVTQTPRYLIKTRGQQVTLSCSPISGHRSVSWYQQTPGQGLQFLFEYFSETQRNKGNFPGRFSGRQFSNSRSEMNVSTLELGDSALYLCASSLGAGELFFGEGSRLTVL.

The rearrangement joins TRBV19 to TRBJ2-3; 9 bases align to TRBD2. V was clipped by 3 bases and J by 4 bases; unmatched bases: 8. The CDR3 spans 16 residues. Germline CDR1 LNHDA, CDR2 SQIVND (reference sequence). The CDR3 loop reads CASSIFAGGGPDTQYF. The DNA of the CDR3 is TGTGCCAGTAGTATCTTTGCGGGAGGGGGCCCAGATACGCAGTATTTT.